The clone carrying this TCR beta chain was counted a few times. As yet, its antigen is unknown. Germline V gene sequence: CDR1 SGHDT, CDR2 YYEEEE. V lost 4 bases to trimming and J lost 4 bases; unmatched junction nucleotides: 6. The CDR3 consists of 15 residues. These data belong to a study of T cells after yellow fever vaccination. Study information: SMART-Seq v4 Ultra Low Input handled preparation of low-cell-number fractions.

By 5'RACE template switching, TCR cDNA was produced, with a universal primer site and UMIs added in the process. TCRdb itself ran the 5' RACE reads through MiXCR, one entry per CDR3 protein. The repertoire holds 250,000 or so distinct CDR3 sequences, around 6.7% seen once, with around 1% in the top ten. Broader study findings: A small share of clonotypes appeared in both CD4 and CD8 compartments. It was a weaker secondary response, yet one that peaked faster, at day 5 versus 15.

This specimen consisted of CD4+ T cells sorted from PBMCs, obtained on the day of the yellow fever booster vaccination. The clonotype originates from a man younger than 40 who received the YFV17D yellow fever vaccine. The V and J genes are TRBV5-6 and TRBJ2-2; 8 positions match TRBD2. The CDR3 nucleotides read TGTGCCAGCAGCCCAGCGGGAGCGGGCACCGGGGAGCTGTTTTTT. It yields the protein CASSPAGAGTGELFF. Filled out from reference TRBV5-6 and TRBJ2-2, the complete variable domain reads DAGVTQSPTHLIKTRGQQVTLRCSPKSGHDTVSWYQQALGQGPQFIFQYYEEEERQRGNFPDRFSGHQFPNYSSELNVNALLLGDSALYLCASSPAGAGTGELFFGEGSRLTVL.